A selection of T cell receptor beta chains follows, all from one sample in a study of blood T cell repertoires in COVID-19. TCRdb keeps only in-frame clones here, not all; method: immunoSEQ multiplex PCR. Here the sample spans more than 300,000 clones, around nine tenths being singletons. Sequences were obtained from PBMCs or T cells enriched from blood (not recorded which). The receptors were gathered from a woman in her twenties or thirties who had recovered from COVID-19. The CDR3 runs from the conserved cysteine through the conserved F or W. The D gene is left open where the match is weak. Rows give clone size only sometimes, using once, few, many, or a class for an expanded clone.

J | D | size | V | DNA | CDR3
TRBJ1-2 | TRBD1 | . | TRBV14 | TGTGCCAGCAGCCAAGGGTCCAGGGGGCGCGACTATGGCTACACCTTC | CASSQGSRGRDYGYTF
TRBJ2-7 | TRBD2 | . | TRBV27 | TGTGCCAGCAGTTTAATGGGCACTCGGACTAGCGGGGGGGAATCACCCACCTACGAGCAGTACTTC | CASSLMGTRTSGGESPTYEQYF
TRBJ2-5 | . | . | TRBV5-4 | TGTGCCAGCAGCTTCCTGGGCCTAGAGACCCAGTACTTC | CASSFLGLETQYF
TRBJ1-1 | . | . | TRBV9 | TGTGCCAGCAGCGTAAAACGACAGAACACTGAAGCTTTCTTT | CASSVKRQNTEAFF
TRBJ2-2 | TRBD1 | . | TRBV9 | TGTGCCAGCAGCGCCCACGGACAGGGTACCGGGGAGCTGTTTTTT | CASSAHGQGTGELFF
TRBJ1-1 | TRBD1 | . | TRBV7-2 | TGTGCCAGCAGCTCAGGGGGCAGGTCCACTGAAGCTTTCTTT | CASSSGGRSTEAFF
TRBJ1-1 | . | once | TRBV14 | TGTGCCAGCAGCCGATCTACTTTTGAAGCTTTCTTT | CASSRSTFEAFF
TRBJ2-5 | . | . | TRBV2 | TGTGCCAGCAGTGACAGGGGAGAGACCCAGTACTTC | CASSDRGETQYF
TRBJ1-2 | TRBD1 | few | TRBV7-8 | TGTGCCAGCAGCTTAATTGGGACAGATTCTAACTATGGCTACACCTTC | CASSLIGTDSNYGYTF
TRBJ2-7 | . | . | TRBV12-3/TRBV12-4 | TGTGCCAGCAGTTTCGGGTACGAGCAGTACTTC | CASSFGYEQYF
TRBJ1-2 | TRBD1 | . | TRBV29-1 | TGCAGCGCCGCACTCGGGCAGGGGGTAAATGGCTACACCTTC | CSAALGQGVNGYTF
TRBJ1-1 | . | . | TRBV9 | TGTGCCAGCAGCGGGCCGGACACGGCGAACACTGAAGCTTTCTTT | CASSGPDTANTEAFF
TRBJ1-2 | . | . | TRBV20-1 | TGCAGTGCTAGCGCCGCGGGTGGCTACACCTTC | CSASAAGGYTF
TRBJ1-1 | TRBD1 | few | TRBV27 | TGTGCCAGCAGTCACAGGGGGACTGAAGCTTTCTTT | CASSHRGTEAFF
TRBJ1-2 | TRBD1 | . | TRBV24-1 | TGTGCCACCAGTGAGCGGACAGGGGGTGGCTACACCTTC | CATSERTGGGYTF
TRBJ1-2 | . | few | TRBV11-2 | TGTGCCAGCAGCTTAAGGTTTCGTGGGCCTAACTATGGCTACACCTTC | CASSLRFRGPNYGYTF
TRBJ1-6 | . | . | TRBV11-2 | TGTGCCAGCAGCCGCCCCGGGACTGCAAATTCACCCCTCCACTTT | CASSRPGTANSPLHF
TRBJ1-1 | . | . | TRBV11-2 | TGTGCCAGCAGCTTAGATCGAGGGAGAATAAGTGAAGCTTTCTTT | CASSLDRGRISEAFF
TRBJ2-2 | TRBD2 | . | TRBV30 | TGTGCCTGGAGTACCCGGACTAGCGGCCCCCCCGTCGGGAACACCGGGGAGCTGTTTTTT | CAWSTRTSGPPVGNTGELFF
TRBJ1-6 | TRBD1 | . | TRBV5-6 | TGTGCCAGCAGCTTCTCCAGGGGGCCATATAATTCACCCCTCCACTTT | CASSFSRGPYNSPLHF
TRBJ1-1 | . | . | TRBV7-9 | TGTGCCAGCACCCTCAGCGGGGGGAACACTGAAGCTTTCTTT | CASTLSGGNTEAFF
TRBJ2-2 | TRBD2 | . | TRBV5-1 | TGCGCCAGCAGCCACGGACTAGCGGGGGTTCTGAACACCGGGGAGCTGTTTTTT | CASSHGLAGVLNTGELFF
TRBJ2-3 | TRBD2 | . | TRBV5-6 | TGTGCCAGCAGCCAACTAGCGGGGATTGGTACAGATACGCAGTATTTT | CASSQLAGIGTDTQYF
TRBJ2-7 | TRBD2 | . | TRBV5-1 | TGCGCCAGCAGCTTGGTACTGACTAGCGGGTTAAGCTCCTACGAGCAGTACTTC | CASSLVLTSGLSSYEQYF
TRBJ1-1 | . | . | TRBV7-3 | TGTGCCAGCAGCTTAAGGTGGGGGGGCCCGAACACTGAAGCTTTCTTT | CASSLRWGGPNTEAFF
TRBJ2-3 | . | . | TRBV7-6 | TGTGCCAGCAGCTTTGATGGGAGCGGTACGCAGTATTTT | CASSFDGSGTQYF
TRBJ1-2 | . | . | TRBV30 | TGTGCCTGGAGCGAACAGGGTTTGAGCTACACCTTC | CAWSEQGLSYTF
TRBJ2-3 | . | . | TRBV2 | TGTGCCAGCAGTGAACCAAGCCTGGGCACAGATACGCAGTATTTT | CASSEPSLGTDTQYF
TRBJ1-4 | TRBD1 | . | TRBV27 | TGTGCCAGCAGTCCTGACAGGGCCTGGGGTAATGAAAAACTGTTTTTT | CASSPDRAWGNEKLFF
TRBJ1-2 | . | . | TRBV5-5 | TGTGCCAGCAGCTTGAACAGGGCGCTTAACTATGGCTACACCTTC | CASSLNRALNYGYTF
TRBJ2-5 | TRBD1 | . | TRBV6-5 | TGTGCCAGCAGTACACGGACAGGCGCGGAGGAGACCCAGTACTTC | CASSTRTGAEETQYF
TRBJ1-2 | TRBD1 | . | TRBV5-1 | TGCGCCAGCAGACCGGGACAGGGTAATGGCTACACCTTC | CASRPGQGNGYTF
TRBJ2-7 | . | . | TRBV5-6 | TGTGCCAGCAGCTTGTCCAGTTTCTACGAGCAGTACTTC | CASSLSSFYEQYF
TRBJ2-5 | TRBD2 | . | TRBV5-4 | TGTGCCAGCAGCTTGGGTAGTAGCGGGGGGTTTCAAGAGACCCAGTACTTC | CASSLGSSGGFQETQYF
TRBJ1-2 | TRBD1 | . | TRBV25-1 | TGTGCGACTCGGCCCGGGACAGGGGTCTATGGCTACACCTTC | CATRPGTGVYGYTF
TRBJ1-2 | . | . | TRBV30 | TGTGCCTGGAGTCCGACCTCAGGGGATGGCTACACCTTC | CAWSPTSGDGYTF
TRBJ1-1 | TRBD1 | . | TRBV5-1 | TGCGCCAGCAGCCTCAACCCCGGGACAGGGATCATGAACACTGAAGCTTTCTTT | CASSLNPGTGIMNTEAFF
TRBJ1-6 | . | once | TRBV19 | TGTGCCAGTAGTCCTACGATTAATTCACCCCTCCACTTT | CASSPTINSPLHF
TRBJ1-6 | TRBD1 | . | TRBV6-5 | TGTGCCAGCACCCAGGGACAGTCGGGATATTCACCCCTCCACTTT | CASTQGQSGYSPLHF
TRBJ2-2 | . | . | TRBV4-3 | TGCGCCAGCAGCCATGATCCCCCCAGCGGAGGGAGGTTCGGGGAGCTGTTTTTT | CASSHDPPSGGRFGELFF
TRBJ1-6 | TRBD1 | . | TRBV7-2 | TGTGCCAGCAGCGCAGGAGGGACAGTAAATTCACCCCTCCACTTT | CASSAGGTVNSPLHF
TRBJ1-3 | . | . | TRBV6-2/TRBV6-3 | TGTGCCAGCAGTTACTCGAAGCGGGCCAGCGGGGGAAACACCATATATTTT | CASSYSKRASGGNTIYF
TRBJ1-4 | . | . | TRBV28 | TGTGCCAGCAACCCCCGGCTACAGCACAATGAAAAACTGTTTTTT | CASNPRLQHNEKLFF
TRBJ2-2 | . | . | TRBV5-1 | TGCGCCAGCACCCAAGGAGGCCGCACCGGGGAGCTGTTTTTT | CASTQGGRTGELFF
TRBJ2-7 | TRBD1 | . | TRBV29-1 | TGCAGCGTTGAAGGGGGACAGGGAGTTGGAACCTACGAGCAGTACTTC | CSVEGGQGVGTYEQYF
TRBJ2-3 | TRBD1 | . | TRBV20-1 | TGCAGTGCTAGTACGACAGGGGGCTTAGATACGCAGTATTTT | CSASTTGGLDTQYF
TRBJ1-1 | . | . | TRBV10-3 | TGTGCCGTTCGGGGAGGGGACACTGAAGCTTTCTTT | CAVRGGDTEAFF
TRBJ2-7 | . | . | TRBV7-3 | TGTGCCAGCAGCGCACAGGGTGGGACCACCTACGAGCAGTACTTC | CASSAQGGTTYEQYF
TRBJ1-5 | . | once | TRBV19 | TGTGCCAGTAGTCCTTGGCAGGGAAATAATCAGCCCCAGCATTTT | CASSPWQGNNQPQHF
TRBJ2-2 | . | few | TRBV27 | TGTGCCAGCAGCAGGACAACGAACACCGGGGAGCTGTTTTTT | CASSRTTNTGELFF
TRBJ1-2 | . | . | TRBV30 | TGTGCCTGGAGTCCCTCGGACAATATCTTCTTC | CAWSPSDNIFF
TRBJ1-2 | . | once | TRBV18 | TGTGCCAGCTCACCACCAACAGGGTTCAACTATGGCTACACCTTC | CASSPPTGFNYGYTF
TRBJ2-7 | TRBD1 | . | TRBV29-1 | TGCAGCGTTGAAGGGACAGGGGGGGGGATCTACGAGCAGTACTTC | CSVEGTGGGIYEQYF
TRBJ2-3 | TRBD1 | . | TRBV7-9 | TGTGCCAGCAGCCTACGGACAGGGCCGGCAGATACGCAGTATTTT | CASSLRTGPADTQYF